This T cell receptor beta chain was captured by sequencing in a study of blood T cell repertoires in COVID-19. Study at large: PBMCs, B-cell-depleted T cells, or T cells provided the cDNA or gDNA that made up the material.

This table comes from immunoSEQ multiplex PCR, and its TCRdb copy is limited to in-frame clones, with some not included. The sample has roughly 240,000 clones, roughly 85% seen once. Germline values: CDR1 SGHAT, CDR2 FQDESV (reference sequence). The CDR3 contains 16 residues. Trimming took 4 bases from V and 5 from J, leaving 20 bases between them. The sequenced material came from peripheral blood. The chain combines TRBV11-1 with TRBJ2-5, with D possibly TRBD2 on 6 matching bases. The source of this sequence is a man aged 50 to 59 with COVID-19, enrolled during active disease. CDR3: CASSSSGMAGGETQYF. The CDR3 nucleotides read TGTGCCAGCAGCTCCAGTGGAATGGCAGGAGGGGAGACCCAGTACTTC.